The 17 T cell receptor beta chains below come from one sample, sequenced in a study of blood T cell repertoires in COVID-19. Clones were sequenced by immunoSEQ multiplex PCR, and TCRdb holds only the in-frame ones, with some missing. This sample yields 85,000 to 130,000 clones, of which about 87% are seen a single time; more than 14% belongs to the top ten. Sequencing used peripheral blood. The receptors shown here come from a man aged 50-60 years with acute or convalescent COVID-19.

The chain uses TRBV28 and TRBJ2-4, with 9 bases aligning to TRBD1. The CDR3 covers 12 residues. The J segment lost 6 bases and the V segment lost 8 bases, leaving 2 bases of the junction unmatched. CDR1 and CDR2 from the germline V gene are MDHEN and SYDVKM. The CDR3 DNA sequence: TGTGCCAGCGGGACAGGGATAAACATTCAGTACTTC. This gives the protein CASGTGINIQYF.

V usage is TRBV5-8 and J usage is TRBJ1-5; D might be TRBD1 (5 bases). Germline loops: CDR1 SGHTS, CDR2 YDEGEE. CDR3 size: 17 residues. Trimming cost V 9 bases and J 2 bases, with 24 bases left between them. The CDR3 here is CATGHSGLMMGNQPQHF. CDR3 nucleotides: TGTGCCACCGGACATTCGGGACTGATGATGGGCAATCAGCCCCAGCATTTT.

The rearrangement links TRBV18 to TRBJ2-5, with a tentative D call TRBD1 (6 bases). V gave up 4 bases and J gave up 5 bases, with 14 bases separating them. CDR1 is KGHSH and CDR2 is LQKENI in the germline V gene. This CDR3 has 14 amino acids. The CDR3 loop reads CASSLATGGETQYF. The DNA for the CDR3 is TGTGCCAGCTCACTCGCGACAGGTGGGGAGACCCAGTACTTC.

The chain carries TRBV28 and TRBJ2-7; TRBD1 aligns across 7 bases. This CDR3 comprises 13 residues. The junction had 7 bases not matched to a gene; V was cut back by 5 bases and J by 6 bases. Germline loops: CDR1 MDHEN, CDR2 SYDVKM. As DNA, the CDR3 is TGTGCCAGCAGTGGGGACAGCGCTACCGAGCAGTACTTC. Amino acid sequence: CASSGDSATEQYF.

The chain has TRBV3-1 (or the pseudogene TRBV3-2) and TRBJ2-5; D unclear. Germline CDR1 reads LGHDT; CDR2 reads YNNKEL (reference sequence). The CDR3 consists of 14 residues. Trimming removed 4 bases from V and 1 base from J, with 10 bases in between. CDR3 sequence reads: CASSPIGFQETQYF. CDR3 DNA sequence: TGTGCCAGCAGCCCAATCGGGTTCCAAGAGACCCAGTACTTC.

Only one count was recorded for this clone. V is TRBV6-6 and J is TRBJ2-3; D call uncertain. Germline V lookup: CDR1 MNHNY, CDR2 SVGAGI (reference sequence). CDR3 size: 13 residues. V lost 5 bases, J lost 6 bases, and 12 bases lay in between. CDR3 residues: CASSLSMGDTQYF. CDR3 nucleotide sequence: TGTGCCAGCAGTCTATCGATGGGCGATACGCAGTATTTT.

The CDR3 loop reads CASSLGPQPQHF. Written as DNA, the CDR3 is TGTGCCAGCAGCTTAGGGCCGCAGCCCCAGCATTTT. This sequence joins TRBV7-9 and TRBJ1-5; D unclear. CDR1 and CDR2 (germline): SEHNR, FQNEAQ (reference sequence). The ends were cut back, 1 base at V and 7 bases at J, with 5 bases in the middle. The CDR3 runs to 12 residues. Combining the CDR3 with reference TRBV7-9 and TRBJ1-5 gives the whole variable domain DTGVSQNPRHKITKRGQNVTFRCDPISEHNRLYWYRQTLGQGPEFLTYFQNEAQLEKSRLLSDRFSAERPKGSFSTLEIQRTEQGDSAMYLCASSLGPQPQHFGDGTRLSIL.

The CDR3 loop reads CAISKKLRDFYEQYF. Written as DNA, the CDR3 is TGTGCCATCAGTAAAAAGCTCCGGGACTTTTACGAGCAGTACTTC. The chain combines TRBV10-3 with TRBJ2-7; D is perhaps TRBD2 (6 bases). Germline V gene data show CDR1 as ENHRY and CDR2 as SYGVKD. Trimming shortened V by 5 bases and J by 4 bases, and 18 bases separated the two germline ends. CDR3 length: 15 residues.

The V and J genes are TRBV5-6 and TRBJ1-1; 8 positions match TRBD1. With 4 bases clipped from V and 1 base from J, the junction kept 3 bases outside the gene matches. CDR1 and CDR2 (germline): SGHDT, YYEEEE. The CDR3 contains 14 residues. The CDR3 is CASSPGQGNTEAFF. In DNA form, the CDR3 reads TGTGCCAGCAGCCCCGGACAGGGGAACACTGAAGCTTTCTTT.

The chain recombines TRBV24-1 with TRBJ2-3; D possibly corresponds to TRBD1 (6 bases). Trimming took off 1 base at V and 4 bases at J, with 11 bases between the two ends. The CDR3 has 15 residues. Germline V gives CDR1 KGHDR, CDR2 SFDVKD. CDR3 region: CATSDLTTGPDTQYF. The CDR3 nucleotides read TGTGCCACCAGTGATTTAACGACAGGCCCAGATACGCAGTATTTT.

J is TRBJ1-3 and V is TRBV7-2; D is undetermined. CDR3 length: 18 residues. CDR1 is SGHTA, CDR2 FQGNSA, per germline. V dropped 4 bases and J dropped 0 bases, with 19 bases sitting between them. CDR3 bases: TGTGCCAGCAGCTGGTCCCGGAGGCCCATCCCCTCTGGAAACACCATATATTTT. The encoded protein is CASSWSRRPIPSGNTIYF.

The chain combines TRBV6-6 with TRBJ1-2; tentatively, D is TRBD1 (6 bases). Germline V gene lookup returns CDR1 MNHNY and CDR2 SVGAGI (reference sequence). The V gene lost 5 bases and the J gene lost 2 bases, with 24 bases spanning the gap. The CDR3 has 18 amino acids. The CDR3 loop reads CASSRVRGPPPSNYGYTF. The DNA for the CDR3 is TGTGCCAGCAGTCGGGTGCGGGGGCCGCCACCTTCGAACTATGGCTACACCTTC.

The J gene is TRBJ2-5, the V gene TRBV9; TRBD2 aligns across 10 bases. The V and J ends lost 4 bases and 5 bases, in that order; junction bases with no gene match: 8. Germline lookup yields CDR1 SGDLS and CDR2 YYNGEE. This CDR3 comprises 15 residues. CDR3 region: CASSSTLAGDETQYF. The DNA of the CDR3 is TGTGCCAGCAGCTCGACTCTAGCGGGAGACGAGACCCAGTACTTC.

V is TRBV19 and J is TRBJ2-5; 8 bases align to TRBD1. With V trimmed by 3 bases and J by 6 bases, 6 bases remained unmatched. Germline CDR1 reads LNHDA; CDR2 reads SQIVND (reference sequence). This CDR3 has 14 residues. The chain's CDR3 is CASSIQGAMKTQYF. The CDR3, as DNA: TGTGCCAGTAGTATTCAGGGGGCAATGAAGACCCAGTACTTC.

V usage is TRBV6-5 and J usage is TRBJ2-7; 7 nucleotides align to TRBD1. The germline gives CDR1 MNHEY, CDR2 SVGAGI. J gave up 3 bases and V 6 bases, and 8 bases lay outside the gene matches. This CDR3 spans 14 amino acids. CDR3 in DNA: TGTGCCAGCAGGGACAGGTCCGGCGGCTACGAGCAGTACTTC. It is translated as CASRDRSGGYEQYF.

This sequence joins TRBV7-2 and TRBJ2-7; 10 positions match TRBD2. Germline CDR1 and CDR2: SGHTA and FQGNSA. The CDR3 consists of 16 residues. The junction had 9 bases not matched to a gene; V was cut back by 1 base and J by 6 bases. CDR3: CASSLGPAGGPFEQYF. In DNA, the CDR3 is TGTGCCAGCAGCTTAGGGCCAGCGGGAGGGCCTTTCGAGCAGTACTTC.

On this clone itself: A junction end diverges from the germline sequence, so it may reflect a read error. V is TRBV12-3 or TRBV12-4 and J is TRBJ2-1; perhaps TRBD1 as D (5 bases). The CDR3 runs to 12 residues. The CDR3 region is CASSSTENGQFF. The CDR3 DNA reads TGTGCCAGCAGTTCGACAGAAAATGGGCAGTTCTTC.